The source of this T cell receptor beta chain is a study of blood T cell repertoires in COVID-19. The wider study: The origin of the acute and convalescent COVID-19 samples was the United States, Italy and Spain.

In germline, CDR1 is SGHTS, CDR2 YDEGEE. The CDR3 has 14 amino acids. Trimming took 5 bases from V and 0 from J, leaving 11 bases between them. The data were produced by immunoSEQ multiplex PCR, yet TCRdb's version contains in-frame clones alone and is incomplete. The sample includes some 220,000 clones, 83% seen only once; the top ten take around 5.5%. The J gene is TRBJ2-5, the V gene TRBV5-8; weak D call: TRBD2 (6 bases). The TCR was taken from a human donor in a cohort sampled during active COVID-19. Sequenced material: peripheral blood. The chain's CDR3 is CASSSGRYQETQYF. The CDR3 nucleotides are TGTGCCAGCAGTAGTGGGAGGTACCAAGAGACCCAGTACTTC.